This paragraph covers one TCR beta chain sequence. There are a few counts of this clone. Its target antigen remains unknown. Base qualities were left out, and no much larger clone turns up one base away. This record belongs to a study of cytomegalovirus exposure and HLA in healthy donors listed by TCRdb under 2017. Turning to the overall study: According to an earlier analysis of several hundred of the donors, some 170 million T cells yielded some 120 million unique TCR beta sequences and about 300 Gb of sequence data. A later analysis re-examined previously published TCR beta repertoires from just over 650 donors and added high-resolution HLA genotyping to investigate patterns of TCR occurrence. Using immunosequencing, the study profiled T cell repertoires from 550 to 750 subjects and related those repertoires to cytomegalovirus serostatus. Of the 350 to 450 genotyped donors, about 80% fell in the genetic ancestry cluster associated with self-reported Caucasian donors. Across some 400 genotyped donors of the cohort, an average of roughly 250,000 unique TCR beta nucleotide sequences per donor were sequenced, and roughly 18% of those sequences were non-productive. The aim of the study was to test whether cataloging public T cell receptors could identify signatures of past pathogen exposure. Genome-wide SNP genotypes for about three fifths of the roughly 700 donors were used in a later genetic analysis, which treated that subset as a discovery cohort. Donor age, sex, ethnicity and CMV serostatus were compiled together with the repertoire data. In an earlier analysis of 500 to 650 of the donors, high-throughput TCR beta sequencing was used to judge whether each TCR beta V gene segment behaved as functional or pseudogenic. Every discovery cohort repertoire had been produced on one sequencing platform. Around 320 gigabases of sequencing data and tens of millions of unique TCR sequences were included in an early release covering roughly 700 HLA-typed donors. To predict cytomegalovirus infection status, the study combined high-throughput TCR immunosequencing, statistical association of individual TCRs with disease status, and machine learning. Along with the approximately 670-subject first cohort, a separate validation cohort of over a hundred different subjects was used. The number of typed donors differed by locus: about 629-630 for A, B, C, DRB1 and DQB1; 522 for DQA1; 606 for DPA1; and about 450 for DPB1. Both class I and class II loci were covered by HLA typing, at four-digit resolution. Four or five DR-DQ haplotypes were handled as single units for association and clustering because linkage in the cohort was strong. Rather than using new phenotypic data, the later analysis identified candidate immune exposures from TCR beta sequences and from how often those sequences occurred across donors. Study-level results and caveats: According to a later analysis, most CMV-associated TCR beta chains appeared to be HLA-restricted, and the HLA associations seemed to be driven largely by CMV exposure. This cohort had only TCR beta chains sequenced, and the lack of alpha or paired-chain data limited which features could be detected. The authors suggested that the approach could potentially be generalized to other disease states and immunological phenotypes. A later analysis associated some 17,000 TCR beta sequences with specific HLA alleles at a false discovery rate of 0.05. When HLA alleles, especially DR and DQ, strongly co-occurred, TCR associations were difficult to assign to individual alleles. Roughly uniform sequencing depth across donors was assumed in presence/absence analyses, although this assumption may not hold. A cluster of highly shared sequence variants was judged likely to be a technical artifact of the sequencing pipeline. HLA typing was unavailable for some donors at each locus, so association tests used only the typed subset. In both the original and validation cohorts, the classifier was reported to diagnose cytomegalovirus status with high specificity and sensitivity. In a later analysis, the rate of TCR association differed among HLA loci, with DRB1 alleles having the most associated TCRs and HLA-C alleles having the fewest. Some IMGT-functional V segments, including TRBV6-2 and TRBV6-3, could not be told apart with the 87-base-pair reads, so those segments were excluded. A further reported finding was that TCR beta sequences accurately predicted the HLA-A and HLA-B alleles for most subjects in the first cohort. Compared with the roughly 700-donor mean, donors in an Asian-associated ancestry cluster had fewer N-insertions in productive TCRs, according to a later genetic analysis. In a later genetic analysis, a missense DCLRE1C variant was associated with V-gene and J-gene trimming of TCR beta chains, and the association was replicated in an independent cohort. A few of the identified cytomegalovirus-associated TCR beta chains were confirmed in vitro to be specific for cytomegalovirus antigens. In an earlier analysis of several hundred of the donors, most TCR beta V segments were observed in productive rearrangements about 87% or about 30% of the time, broadly matching IMGT annotations. The only immune exposure information available for the cohort was CMV serostatus. The study gave a list of 150 to 200 TCR beta chains associated with cytomegalovirus. Several of the top co-occurrence clusters appeared to be linked to parvovirus B19, influenza, CMV and Epstein-Barr virus, according to a later analysis. Compared with equally common non-associated chains, HLA-associated TCR beta chains in a later analysis were more clonally expanded and had lower generation probabilities. While some public TCRs were present in many individuals, most TCR sequences turned up only very rarely across donors. Correlated functional status among segregating V segments might be attributable to linkage disequilibrium, but an unknown experimental factor could not be ruled out. Because counts were too low, under 20 rarely observed V segments, including chromosome 9 orphons, were left out of the earlier analysis of some 640 of the donors.

V is clipped by 7 bases and J by 3 bases, and the sequence between their germline boundaries is 9 bases long. CDR1 LNHDA and CDR2 SQIVND are derived from the germline V gene (reference sequence). From the cysteine up to the phenylalanine, the CDR3 has a length of 13 residues. Only the CDR3 part of the read is kept: 39 bases, read in frame from the first base. The cohort consisted of 600 to 700 healthy bone marrow donors. At the time of sampling, every cohort member was nominally healthy, though immune exposures that went unrecorded were likely present. The donor was CMV seropositive and belonged to the group of more than 250 seropositive cohort members. A peripheral blood sample was collected from each donor, and TCR beta sequencing was performed on peripheral blood mononuclear cells. Genomic DNA extraction from the blood cell samples was performed with the Qiagen DNeasy Blood Extraction Kit. Receptor libraries were prepared by the immunoSEQ multiplex PCR assay. For the multiplex PCR, a mixture combining 60 forward primers for TCR Vbeta segments and 13 reverse primers for TCR Jbeta segments was used. The CDR3 region of rearranged TCR beta genes was amplified from genomic DNA with a multiplex PCR assay. Amplified TCR beta libraries were sequenced as 87-base-pair reads on the Illumina HiSeq System. The study's own analysis went as follows. A later analysis counted about 80 million unique TCR beta chains across the 650 to 700 repertoires, and some 12 million of these chains were shared by at least two donors. Raw reads were error-corrected and collapsed into unique sequences by a nearest-neighbor algorithm in which closely related sequences were merged to remove PCR and sequencing errors. V, D and J gene segments were assigned by aligning CDR3 sequences to IMGT reference sequences. For a sequence to be retained, at least a six-nucleotide match to both a V gene segment and a J gene segment was required. Rearrangements were classified as productive when the CDR3 lacked stop codons and remained in frame with V and J, and all other rearrangements were classified as non-productive. CDR3 was defined according to IMGT convention as the region running from the second conserved V-encoded cysteine to the conserved J-encoded phenylalanine. The earlier analysis of a few hundred of the donors excluded any sequence lacking an unambiguous match to a single V gene segment. In an earlier analysis of about 590 of the donors, a V segment was called functional when productive rearrangements were above 56.7%, and segregating when the standard deviation between donors exceeded 5%. A statistical classification framework was developed to diagnose cytomegalovirus status using the catalog of TCR beta chain sequences. V and J gene assignment, in a later analysis, came from comparing TCR nucleotide sequences with IMGT/GENE-DB human TR gene sequences. A later analysis assigned CDR3 sequences and most-parsimonious VDJ recombination scenarios with the TCRdist pipeline. In a later analysis, each TCR beta chain was defined by its CDR3 amino acid sequence together with its V-gene family, and reads without a unique V-gene family were excluded. To address suspected cross-contamination and a sequencing artifact, a later analysis removed 550 to 750 highly shared, low-generation-probability nucleotide sequences. For each public chain, a later analysis derived a clonal expansion index from normalized ranks of inferred template counts within each repertoire. Generation probabilities in a later analysis came from a VDJ recombination model fitted to out-of-frame rearrangements, and those results were checked against IGoR. A later analysis scored TCR-TCR, TCR-HLA and TCR-CMV co-occurrence with hypergeometric tests, applying a repertoire-size bias correction to TCR pairs. To estimate false discovery rates, a later analysis permuted the HLA or CMV assignments 20 times. In a later analysis, co-occurring TCRs were grouped using DBSCAN, and TCRdist sequence similarity was added for clustering within HLA-allele-positive subsets. Co-occurrence clustering excluded repertoires with fewer than 30,000 or more than 120,000 public chains, plus five with anomalous nucleotide sharing. Imported from immuneACCESS, the table was reduced by TCRdb to in-frame sequences with V and J called. These copies leave out some clones; in studies compared against another copy, an unresolved V gene accounts for under half, and the cause of the remainder is not known. Clone size and V and J calls were adopted from that table, with D and trimming inferred from the DNA. The sample includes 150,000 to 200,000 clones, with 82% observed a single time. The ten largest account for about 1.4% of the sample.

The TCR sequence derives from a girl under 18 in good health and CMV-seropositive. The chain uses TRBV19 and TRBJ2-2; no D gene call is confident. The sample was PBMCs. The encoded CDR3 is CASTQSDTGELFF. The DNA is as follows: TGTGCCAGTACCCAGTCCGACACCGGGGAGCTGTTTTTT.